What follows is one T cell receptor beta chain and its context. Its antigen has not been determined. No per-base quality is available; no much larger clone lies one base away. The immunoSEQ Assay, a bias-controlled multiplex PCR, was used to amplify TCRbeta CDR3 regions from genomic DNA. In the paper's pipeline: Within the assay, amplification of reference gene primers was used to estimate how many nucleated cells each sample contained. Sequence reads were collapsed and filtered to measure the absolute abundance of every unique TCRbeta CDR3 rearrangement. Productive Simpson clonality was computed per sample as the square root of Simpson's diversity index over productive rearrangements. The table comes from immuneACCESS by way of TCRdb, which keeps in-frame sequences with V and J called. Part of the clones is missing from these tables; in studies checked, under half for an unresolved V gene and the rest for unknown reasons. That table supplies the V and J calls and clone size; D and trimming were determined from the DNA. For this sample the table gives tens of thousands of clones, of which approximately 92% were detected only once. The leading ten clones occupy 16% of the sample.

According to the germline V gene, CDR1 reads SQVTM and CDR2 reads ANQGSEA. Trimming takes 5 bases from V and 5 bases from J, and the germline ends sit 15 bases apart. Taken from cysteine to phenylalanine, the CDR3 has 13 residues. Of the read, only the CDR3 DNA is kept; its 39 bases are in frame from base 1. The sample is drawn from a study of blood T cell repertoires in COVID-19 (dated by TCRdb to about 2020). With respect to the entire study: Samples covering the acute and convalescent phases of COVID-19 were provided by collaborators in the United States, Italy and Spain. Where available, HLA class I and class II types were obtained from metadata supplied by the sample provider rather than from assay-based typing. Sample metadata almost always included a de-identified subject ID, COVID-19 status, age in years and sex. The repertoires were released in a freely available public database intended as a resource for research on the immune response to SARS-CoV-2. Subjects who had been exposed to COVID-19, were actively infected with it, or had recovered from it provided the deeply sampled blood TCRbeta repertoires that made up the dataset. Samples came from the ongoing ImmuneRACE study (first 160 participants) plus 1,254 subjects from 6 global collaborators. The material from the prospective study consisted of cDNA or gDNA derived from T cells, B-cell-depleted T cells, or PBMCs. Summary of the overall study and its limitations: The amount of clinical and demographic metadata varied by source and participant and was provided uncurated.

Collaborating institutions collected whole blood in K2EDTA tubes following their own protocols. Collaborator samples were shipped for TCRbeta analysis as frozen whole blood, isolated PBMCs, or DNA extracted from either sample type. Sample: peripheral blood. The TCR sequence derives from an older man with acute or convalescent COVID-19. The rearrangement combines TRBV29-1 with TRBJ2-5; a tentative D match to TRBD2 spans 5 bases. The CDR3 is CSVSTGGGETQYF. The sequenced DNA is TGCAGCGTTAGTACTGGAGGTGGGGAGACCCAGTACTTC.